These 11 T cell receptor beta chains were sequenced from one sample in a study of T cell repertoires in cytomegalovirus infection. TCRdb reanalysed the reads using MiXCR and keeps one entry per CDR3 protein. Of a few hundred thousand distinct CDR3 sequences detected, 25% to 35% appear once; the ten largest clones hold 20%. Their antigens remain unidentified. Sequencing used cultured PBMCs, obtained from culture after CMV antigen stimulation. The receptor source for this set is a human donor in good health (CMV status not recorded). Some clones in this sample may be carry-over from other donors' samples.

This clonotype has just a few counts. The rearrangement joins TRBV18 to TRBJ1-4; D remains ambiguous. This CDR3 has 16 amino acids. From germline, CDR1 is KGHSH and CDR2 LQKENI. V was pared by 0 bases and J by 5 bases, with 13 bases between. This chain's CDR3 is CASSPPSGRSNEKLFF. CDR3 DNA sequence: TGTGCCAGCTCACCACCCTCCGGACGATCCAATGAAAAACTGTTTTTT. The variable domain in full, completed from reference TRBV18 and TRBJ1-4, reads NAGVMQNPRHLVRRRGQEARLRCSPMKGHSHVYWYRQLPEEGLKFMVYLQKENIIDESGMPKERFSAEFPKEGPSILRIQQVVRGDSAAYFCASSPPSGRSNEKLFFGSGTQLSVL.

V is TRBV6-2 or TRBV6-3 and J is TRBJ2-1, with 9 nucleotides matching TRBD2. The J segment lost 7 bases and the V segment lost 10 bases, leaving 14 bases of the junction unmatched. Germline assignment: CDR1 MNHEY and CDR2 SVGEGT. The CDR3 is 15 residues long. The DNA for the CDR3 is TGTGCCATCTCCCGGGCGGGAGGGCCGGGGAATGAGCAGTTCTTC. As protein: CAISRAGGPGNEQFF.

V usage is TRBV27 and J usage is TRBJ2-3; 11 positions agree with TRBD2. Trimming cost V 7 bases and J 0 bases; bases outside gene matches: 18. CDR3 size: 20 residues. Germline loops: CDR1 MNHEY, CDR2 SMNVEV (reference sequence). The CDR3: CASIESLALAGDLSTDTQYF. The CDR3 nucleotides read TGTGCCAGCATCGAGAGTCTAGCACTAGCGGGGGACCTTAGCACAGATACGCAGTATTTT.

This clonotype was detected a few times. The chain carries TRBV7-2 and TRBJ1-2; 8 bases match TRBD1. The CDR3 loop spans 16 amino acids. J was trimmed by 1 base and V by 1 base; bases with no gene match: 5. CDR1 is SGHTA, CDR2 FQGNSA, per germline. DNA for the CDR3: TGTGCCAGCAGCTTAGTGACAGGACAGGGTAACTATGGCTACACCTTC. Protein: CASSLVTGQGNYGYTF. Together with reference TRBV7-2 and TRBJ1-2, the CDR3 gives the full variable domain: GAGVSQSPSNKVTEKGKDVELRCDPISGHTALYWYRQSLGQGLEFLIYFQGNSAPDKSGLPSDRFSAERTGGSVSTLTIQRTQQEDSAVYLCASSLVTGQGNYGYTFGSGTRLTVV.

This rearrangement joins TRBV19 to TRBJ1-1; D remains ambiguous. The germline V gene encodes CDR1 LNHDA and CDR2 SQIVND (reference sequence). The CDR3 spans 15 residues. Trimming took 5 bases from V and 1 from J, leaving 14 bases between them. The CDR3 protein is CASSALRVRNTEAFF. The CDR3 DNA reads TGTGCCAGTAGTGCCCTCAGAGTCCGGAACACTGAAGCTTTCTTT.

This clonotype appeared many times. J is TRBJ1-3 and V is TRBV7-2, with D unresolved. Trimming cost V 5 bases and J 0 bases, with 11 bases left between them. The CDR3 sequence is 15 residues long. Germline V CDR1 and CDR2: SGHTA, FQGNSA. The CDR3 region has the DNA TGTGCCAGCAGCCCTGGACCGAGCTCTGGAAACACCATATATTTT. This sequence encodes CASSPGPSSGNTIYF.

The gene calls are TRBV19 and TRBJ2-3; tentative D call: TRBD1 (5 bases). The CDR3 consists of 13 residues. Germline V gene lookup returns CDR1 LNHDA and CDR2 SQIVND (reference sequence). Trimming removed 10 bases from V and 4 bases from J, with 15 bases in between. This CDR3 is CAIAGSEADTQYF. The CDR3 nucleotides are TGTGCCATAGCAGGGTCAGAGGCAGATACGCAGTATTTT.

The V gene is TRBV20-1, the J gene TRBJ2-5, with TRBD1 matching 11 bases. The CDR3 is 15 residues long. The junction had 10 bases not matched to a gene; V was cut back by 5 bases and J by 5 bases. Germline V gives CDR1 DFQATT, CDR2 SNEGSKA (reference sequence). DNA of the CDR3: TGCAGTGCTCCGGGACAGGGGGTACCCACGGAGACCCAGTACTTC. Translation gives CSAPGQGVPTETQYF.

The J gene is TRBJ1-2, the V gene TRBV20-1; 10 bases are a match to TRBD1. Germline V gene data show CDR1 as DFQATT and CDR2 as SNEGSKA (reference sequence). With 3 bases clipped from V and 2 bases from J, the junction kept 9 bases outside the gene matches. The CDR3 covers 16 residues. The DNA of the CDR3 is TGCAGTGCTAGGGGGGACAGGGGTGATCTCAACTATGGCTACACCTTC. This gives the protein CSARGDRGDLNYGYTF.

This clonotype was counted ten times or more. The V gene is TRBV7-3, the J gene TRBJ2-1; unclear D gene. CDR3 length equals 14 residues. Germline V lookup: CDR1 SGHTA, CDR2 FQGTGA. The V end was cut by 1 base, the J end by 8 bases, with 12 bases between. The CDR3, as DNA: TGTGCCAGCAGCTTAATTGGCACTCGGGATGAGCAGTTCTTC. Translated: CASSLIGTRDEQFF. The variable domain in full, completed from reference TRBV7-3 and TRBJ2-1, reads GAGVSQTPSNKVTEKGKYVELRCDPISGHTALYWYRQSLGQGPEFLIYFQGTGAADDSGLPNDRFFAVRPEGSVSTLKIQRTERGDSAVYLCASSLIGTRDEQFFGPGTRLTVL.

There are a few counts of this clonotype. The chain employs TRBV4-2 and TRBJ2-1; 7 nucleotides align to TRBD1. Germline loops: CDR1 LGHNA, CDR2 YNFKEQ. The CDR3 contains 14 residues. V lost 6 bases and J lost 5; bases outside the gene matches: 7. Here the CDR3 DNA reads TGTGCCAGCAGGTTAACGACAGGGAACAATGAGCAGTTCTTC. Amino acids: CASRLTTGNNEQFF.